This T cell receptor beta chain was profiled in a study of shared clonotypes between healthy human individuals. CD45RO-negative, CCR7-selected cells formed the naive CD8 fraction, which excluded terminally differentiated effector memory CD45RA+ cells. Assay: immunoSEQ multiplex PCR; the TCRdb copy retains only in-frame clones and omits some. The data show about 2 million clones, about 95% seen once. V lost 6 bases, J lost 3 bases, and 8 bases stayed unmatched. Looked up from germline, CDR1 is LGHNA and CDR2 is YSLEER. The CDR3 extends over 15 amino acids. This TCR was recovered from a young man in good health. This chain uses TRBV4-3 with TRBJ2-7, with 10 bases lining up with TRBD1. Sequencing was done on a sample of naive CD8+ T cells sorted from blood. CDR3 loop: CASSYTGTGVYEQYF. CDR3 nucleotides: TGCGCCAGCAGTTATACCGGGACAGGGGTCTACGAGCAGTACTTC.